Listed below are T cell receptor beta chains from one sample, sequenced in a study of shared clonotypes between healthy human individuals. Here immunoSEQ multiplex PCR was the method, and the copy in TCRdb shows in-frame clones only, minus some. The data contain fewer than 550,000 clones, around 79% of them singletons. Specimen: PBMCs. These TCRs come from a woman aged 40 to 50 in good health. Some clones in this sample may be carry-over from other donors' samples. Each CDR3 is given with its conserved first and last residue. Each record gives: J gene, clone size, V gene, CDR3 length, CDR3 protein. Only part of the rows carry a size: once, few, many, or a class if the clone is expanded.

J: TRBJ2-5; size: NA; V: TRBV15; length: 15; CDR3: CATSGSGQSQETQYF
J: TRBJ2-7; size: NA; V: TRBV5-5; length: 12; CDR3: CASSLNQREQYF
J: TRBJ1-5; size: NA; V: TRBV28; length: 16; CDR3: CASSSAGAGNYQPQHF
J: TRBJ2-3; size: NA; V: TRBV7-9; length: 16; CDR3: CASSPVGSRAGDTQYF
J: TRBJ2-7; size: NA; V: TRBV28; length: 15; CDR3: CASSNLAGGPYEQYF
J: TRBJ2-7; size: once; V: TRBV7-8; length: 15; CDR3: CASSLATGGREGQYF
J: TRBJ1-1; size: NA; V: TRBV27; length: 15; CDR3: CASSLAGAFLAEAFF
J: TRBJ2-3; size: NA; V: TRBV5-4; length: 16; CDR3: CASSLPTGGVADTQYF
J: TRBJ2-5; size: few; V: TRBV18; length: 15; CDR3: CASSPNFGRRETQYF
J: TRBJ2-3; size: NA; V: TRBV15; length: 14; CDR3: CATSRRQGGDTQYF
J: TRBJ1-6; size: few; V: TRBV4-3; length: 14; CDR3: CASSQDGFNSPLHF
J: TRBJ1-3; size: once; V: TRBV9; length: 17; CDR3: CASSAQDRAGSGNTIYF
J: TRBJ2-5; size: once; V: TRBV2; length: 15; CDR3: CASSAGGSLRETQYF
J: TRBJ1-2; size: NA; V: TRBV7-9; length: 13; CDR3: CASSQVGVHGYTF
J: TRBJ2-4; size: NA; V: TRBV7-2; length: 13; CDR3: CASSLAGLPVQYF
J: NA; size: NA; V: TRBV29-1; length: 12; CDR3: CSVEQGAGEQYF
J: TRBJ2-7; size: NA; V: TRBV28; length: 15; CDR3: CASSSPPWSSYEQYF
J: TRBJ1-1; size: NA; V: TRBV6-1; length: 14; CDR3: CASTAVSGRTEAFF
J: TRBJ2-3; size: NA; V: TRBV7-9; length: 16; CDR3: CASSLVSGAYTDTQYF
J: TRBJ1-5; size: NA; V: TRBV28; length: 16; CDR3: CASSPLGGYSNQPQHF
J: TRBJ2-1; size: NA; V: TRBV11-1; length: 15; CDR3: CASSVGLATYNEQFF
J: TRBJ2-7; size: NA; V: TRBV7-8; length: 15; CDR3: CASSLRLAGGPKQYF
J: TRBJ1-1; size: once; V: TRBV19; length: 15; CDR3: CASSISVTGVTEAFF
J: TRBJ1-4; size: NA; V: TRBV29-1; length: 13; CDR3: CSAIGTGGGKLFF